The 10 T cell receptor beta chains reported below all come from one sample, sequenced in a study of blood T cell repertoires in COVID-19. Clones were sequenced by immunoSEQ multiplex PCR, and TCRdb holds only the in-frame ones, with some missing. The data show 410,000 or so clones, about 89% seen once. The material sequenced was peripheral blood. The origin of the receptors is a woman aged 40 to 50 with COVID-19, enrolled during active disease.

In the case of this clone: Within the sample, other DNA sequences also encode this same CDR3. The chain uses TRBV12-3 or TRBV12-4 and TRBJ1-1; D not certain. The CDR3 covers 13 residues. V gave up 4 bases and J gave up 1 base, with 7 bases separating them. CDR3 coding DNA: TGTGCCAGCAGTTGGGGAGGGAACACTGAAGCTTTCTTT. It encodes CASSWGGNTEAFF.

The CDR3 DNA reads as TGTGCCAGCAGCTTGATGGATAGCGGGGGCTACACCTTC. Its translation is CASSLMDSGGYTF. The chain has TRBV5-6 and TRBJ1-2, with D hard to call. Trimming shortened V by 1 base and J by 8 bases, and 12 bases separated the two germline ends. CDR3 size: 13 residues. Germline V gives CDR1 SGHDT, CDR2 YYEEEE. The full variable domain, completed using reference TRBV5-6 and TRBJ1-2, is DAGVTQSPTHLIKTRGQQVTLRCSPKSGHDTVSWYQQALGQGPQFIFQYYEEEERQRGNFPDRFSGHQFPNYSSELNVNALLLGDSALYLCASSLMDSGGYTFGSGTRLTVV.

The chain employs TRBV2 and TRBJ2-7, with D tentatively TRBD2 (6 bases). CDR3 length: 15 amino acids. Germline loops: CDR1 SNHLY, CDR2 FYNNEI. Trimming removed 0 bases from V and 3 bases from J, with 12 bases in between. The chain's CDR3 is CASSEALGGNYEQYF. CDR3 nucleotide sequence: TGTGCCAGCAGTGAAGCTTTGGGGGGTAACTACGAGCAGTACTTC. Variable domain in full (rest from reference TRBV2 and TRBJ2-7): EPEVTQTPSHQVTQMGQEVILRCVPISNHLYFYWYRQILGQKVEFLVSFYNNEISEKSEIFDDQFSVERPDGSNFTLKIRSTKLEDSAMYFCASSEALGGNYEQYFGPGTRLTVT.

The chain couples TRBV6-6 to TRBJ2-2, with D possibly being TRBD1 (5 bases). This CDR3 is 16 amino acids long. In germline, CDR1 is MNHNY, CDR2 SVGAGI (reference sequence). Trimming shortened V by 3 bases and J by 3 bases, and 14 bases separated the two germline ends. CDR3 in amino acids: CASSYEDTGYTGELFF. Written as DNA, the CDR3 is TGTGCCAGCAGTTATGAGGACACGGGTTACACCGGGGAGCTGTTTTTT.

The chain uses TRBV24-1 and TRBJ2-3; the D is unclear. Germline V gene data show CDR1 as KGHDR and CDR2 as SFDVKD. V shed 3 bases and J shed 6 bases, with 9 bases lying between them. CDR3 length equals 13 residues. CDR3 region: CATSDGLSDTQYF. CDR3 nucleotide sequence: TGTGCCACCAGTGATGGCCTGTCTGATACGCAGTATTTT.

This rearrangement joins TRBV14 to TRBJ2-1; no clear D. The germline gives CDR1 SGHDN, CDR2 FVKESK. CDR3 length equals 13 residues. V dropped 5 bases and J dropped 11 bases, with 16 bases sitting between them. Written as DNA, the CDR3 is TGTGCCAGCAGCTACGACTTGCGGCGGCAGCAGTTCTTC. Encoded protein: CASSYDLRRQQFF.

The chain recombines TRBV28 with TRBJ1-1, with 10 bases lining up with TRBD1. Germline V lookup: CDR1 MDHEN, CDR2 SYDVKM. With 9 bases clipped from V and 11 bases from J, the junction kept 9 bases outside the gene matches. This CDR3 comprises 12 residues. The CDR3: CASSGTGASAFF. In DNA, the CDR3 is TGTGCCAGTTCCGGGACAGGGGCTTCTGCTTTCTTT. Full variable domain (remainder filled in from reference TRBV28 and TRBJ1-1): DVKVTQSSRYLVKRTGEKVFLECVQDMDHENMFWYRQDPGLGLRLIYFSYDVKMKEKGDIPEGYSVSREKKERFSLILESASTNQTSMYLCASSGTGASAFFGQGTRLTVV.

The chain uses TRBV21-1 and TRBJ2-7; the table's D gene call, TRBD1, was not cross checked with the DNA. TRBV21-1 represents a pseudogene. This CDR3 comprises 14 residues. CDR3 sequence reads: CASRPGQGPYEQYF. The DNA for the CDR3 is TGTGCCAGCAGGCCGGGACAGGGTCCCTACGAGCAGTACTTC.

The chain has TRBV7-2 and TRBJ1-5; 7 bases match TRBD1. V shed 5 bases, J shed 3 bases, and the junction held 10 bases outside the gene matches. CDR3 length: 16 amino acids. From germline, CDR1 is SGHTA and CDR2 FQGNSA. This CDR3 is CASSTRQGAYNQPQHF. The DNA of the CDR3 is TGTGCCAGCAGCACCCGACAGGGCGCATACAATCAGCCCCAGCATTTT.

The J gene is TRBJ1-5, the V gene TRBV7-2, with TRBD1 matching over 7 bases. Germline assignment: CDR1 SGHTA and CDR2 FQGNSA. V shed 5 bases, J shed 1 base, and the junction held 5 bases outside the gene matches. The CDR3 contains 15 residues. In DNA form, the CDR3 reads TGTGCCAGCAGCCCGACAGGGAAGAGCAATCAGCCCCAGCATTTT. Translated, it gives CASSPTGKSNQPQHF.